Listed below are T cell receptor beta chains from one sample, sequenced in a study of shared clonotypes between healthy human individuals. Sequencing used immunoSEQ multiplex PCR; TCRdb keeps in-frame clones, though not all of them. The sample has roughly 2.5 million clones, just over 90% seen once; the top ten hold roughly 0.14%. The sequencing sample was made of naive CD4+ T cells sorted from blood. Receptor source: a young man in good health. CDR3s include the opening cysteine and the closing phenylalanine or tryptophan. D genes are given only for firm matches. The listing skips clone size in some rows; elsewhere it reads once, few, many or a size class.

j_call clone_size d_call v_call cdr3_aa cdr3_nt
TRBJ2-2 . . TRBV6-5 CASTRDTNTGELFF TGTGCCAGCACCAGAGACACGAACACCGGGGAGCTGTTTTTT
TRBJ2-1 once . TRBV5-8 CASSLDQPSYNEQFF TGTGCCAGCAGCTTGGATCAACCATCCTACAATGAGCAGTTCTTC
TRBJ2-5 . . TRBV5-6 CASSLRNGYQETQYF TGTGCCAGCAGCTTAAGGAATGGGTACCAAGAGACCCAGTACTTC
TRBJ1-6 once TRBD1 TRBV6-1 CASSERQGGTQSPLHF TGTGCCAGCAGTGAAAGGCAGGGGGGTACTCAGTCCCCCCTCCACTTT
TRBJ1-1 . . TRBV4-1 CASSQDPSRRRGSDTEAFF TGCGCCAGCAGCCAAGATCCCTCGCGGAGGAGGGGTTCGGACACTGAAGCTTTCTTT
TRBJ2-7 . TRBD2 TRBV19 CASSMTSGGLYEQYF TGTGCCAGTAGTATGACTAGCGGGGGGCTCTACGAGCAGTACTTC
TRBJ1-2 . TRBD1 TRBV4-1 CASSLGQATNYGYTF TGCGCCAGCAGCCTAGGACAGGCTACTAACTATGGCTACACCTTC
TRBJ2-7 . . TRBV20-1 CSAADSYEQYF TGCAGTGCGGCGGACTCCTACGAGCAGTACTTC
TRBJ1-2 . . TRBV6-1 CASSEGPAINYGYTF TGTGCCAGCAGTGAAGGGCCAGCGATTAACTATGGCTACACCTTC
TRBJ2-7 . TRBD2 TRBV6-6 CASSLGLAGSLDEQYF TGTGCCAGCAGCTTGGGACTAGCGGGCTCCCTGGACGAGCAGTACTTC
TRBJ1-1 . . TRBV30 CAWSSDTEAFF TGTGCCTGGAGTAGCGATACTGAAGCTTTCTTT
TRBJ2-5 . . TRBV20-1 CSARAGETQYF TGCAGTGCGAGAGCCGGGGAGACCCAGTACTTC
TRBJ1-6 . . TRBV28 CATLAVYNSPLHF TGTGCCACCCTGGCAGTATATAATTCACCCCTCCACTTT
TRBJ2-7 once . TRBV11-2 CASSPPASYEQYF TGTGCCAGCAGCCCCCCCGCCTCCTACGAGCAGTACTTC
TRBJ2-3 . . TRBV5-4 CASSTENTDTQYF TGTGCCAGCAGCACGGAGAACACAGATACGCAGTATTTT
TRBJ1-1 . . TRBV18 CASSRYRPPDTEAFF TGTGCCAGCTCACGATACAGGCCCCCGGACACTGAAGCTTTCTTT
TRBJ1-3 . . TRBV20-1 CSALQDTIYF TGCAGTGCCCTGCAGGACACCATATATTTT
TRBJ2-7 once TRBD1 TRBV27 CASSRTGGYEQYF TGTGCCAGCAGTCGGACAGGGGGGTACGAGCAGTACTTC
TRBJ2-3 . TRBD2 TRBV9 CASSVAGTSFTDTQYF TGTGCCAGCAGCGTCGCCGGGACTAGCTTCACAGATACGCAGTATTTT
TRBJ2-1 . . TRBV18 CASSPPTRAGQFF TGTGCCAGCTCACCACCTACTCGAGCGGGGCAGTTCTTC
TRBJ2-3 . . TRBV2 CASRPGPPGTDTQYF TGTGCCAGCAGGCCTGGACCCCCGGGTACAGATACGCAGTATTTT
TRBJ2-1 . . TRBV15 CATSRAIAAGINEQFF TGTGCCACCAGCAGAGCGATAGCGGCAGGCATAAATGAGCAGTTCTTC
TRBJ2-2 . . TRBV19 CASSVAGSQLITGELFF TGTGCCAGTAGTGTAGCCGGGTCCCAGCTTATCACCGGGGAGCTGTTTTTT
TRBJ1-3 . . TRBV6-1 CASSDRQGTTSSGNTIYF TGTGCCAGCAGTGATAGGCAGGGGACCACAAGCTCTGGAAACACCATATATTTT